Below, 15 T cell receptor beta chains from the same sample are listed, as sequenced in a study of blood T cell repertoires in COVID-19. The method was immunoSEQ multiplex PCR; TCRdb's version includes in-frame clones alone and lacks a portion of them. In the table there are some 250,000 clones, roughly 86% of which are singletons. Sequenced: peripheral blood. The receptors originated from a young woman who had recovered from COVID-19.

This clone has more than one count but fewer than ten. The chain is built from TRBV6-1 and TRBJ2-2; 10 bases fit TRBD2. Germline V lookup: CDR1 MNHNS, CDR2 SASEGT. CDR3 length: 19 amino acids. Trimming cost V 1 base and J 4 bases; bases outside gene matches: 12. The CDR3 DNA sequence: TGTGCCAGCAGTGAAGGCTCGGTAGCGGGGGGTTTGGGCACCGGGGAGCTGTTTTTT. It yields the protein CASSEGSVAGGLGTGELFF.

This clone was picked up a small number of times. The rearrangement joins TRBV6-5 to TRBJ1-6; tentative D call: TRBD1 (6 bases). Trimming removed 6 bases from V and 7 bases from J, with 16 bases in between. The CDR3 has 15 residues. Germline CDR1 and CDR2: MNHEY and SVGAGI. The CDR3 region is CASSLLAGENSPLHF. The CDR3 DNA sequence: TGTGCCAGCAGCCTCCTGGCAGGGGAAAATTCACCCCTCCACTTT.

The table lists this clone with a count of one. The J gene is TRBJ2-7, the V gene TRBV12-5, with 8 bases fitting TRBD2. Germline CDR1 and CDR2: LGHNT and FRNRAP. The ends lost 2 bases at V and 1 base at J; junction bases unmatched: 10. This CDR3 region has 17 residues. CDR3 protein: CASGLRGTSGHSYEQYF. The DNA of the CDR3 is TGTGCTAGTGGTTTGCGGGGTACTAGCGGACATTCCTACGAGCAGTACTTC.

The chain recombines TRBV18 with TRBJ2-5; tentative D call: TRBD1 (6 bases). The CDR3 sequence is 14 residues long. Germline CDR1 and CDR2: KGHSH and LQKENI. V was shortened by 3 bases and J by 5 bases, with 13 bases between the two germline ends. CDR3 DNA sequence: TGTGCCAGCTCACCGGAAATGGGGGCTGAGACCCAGTACTTC. It encodes CASSPEMGAETQYF.

The count of this clone is one. The rearrangement joins TRBV6-5 to TRBJ2-1; 12 nucleotides agree with TRBD2. Germline V gives CDR1 MNHEY, CDR2 SVGAGI. CDR3 length equals 14 residues. The ends lost 10 bases at V and 4 bases at J; junction bases unmatched: 5. DNA of the CDR3: TGTGCCACCGTACTAGCGGGGGGTTACAATGAGCAGTTCTTC. Protein product: CATVLAGGYNEQFF.

This clone has just a few counts. The sample holds other DNA sequences that translate to the same CDR3. The rearrangement uses TRBV2 and TRBJ1-1; no definite D call. CDR3 length equals 13 residues. The germline V and J ends were trimmed by 7 bases and 0 bases, with 9 bases remaining between them. The germline CDR1 and CDR2 sequences are SNHLY and FYNNEI. This CDR3 is CASKADMNTEAFF. The CDR3 nucleotides are TGTGCCAGCAAGGCAGACATGAACACTGAAGCTTTCTTT.

The chain is built from TRBV21-1 and TRBJ2-3; TRBD2 reflects the table's D call only, with no check against the DNA. TRBV21-1 is a documented pseudogene. The CDR3 spans 19 residues. CDR3 protein: CASSKCGFVSGGAADTQYF. In DNA, the CDR3 is TGTGCCAGCAGCAAGTGTGGCTTTGTCAGCGGGGGGGCCGCAGATACGCAGTATTTT.

The chain links TRBV7-9 to TRBJ2-1; TRBD1 agrees at 8 bases. CDR1 and CDR2 from the germline V gene are SEHNR and FQNEAQ (reference sequence). The CDR3 spans 15 residues. Trimming removed 4 bases from V and 7 bases from J; junction bases left unmatched: 9. CDR3: CASSSLDRARNEQFF. Here the CDR3 DNA reads TGTGCCAGCAGCTCCTTGGACAGGGCAAGGAATGAGCAGTTCTTC.

A few counts support this clone. The V gene is TRBV12-3 or TRBV12-4, the J gene TRBJ1-1, with a tentative D call TRBD1 (5 bases). This CDR3 is built from 12 residues. Trimming took off 7 bases at V and 1 base at J, with 7 bases between the two ends. In nucleotides, the CDR3 is TGTGCCAGCAACGGACAGAACACTGAAGCTTTCTTT. Its translation: CASNGQNTEAFF.

The chain combines TRBV19 with TRBJ2-7; D is possibly TRBD2 (5 bases). The germline V gene has CDR1 LNHDA and CDR2 SQIVND (reference sequence). CDR3 length: 15 residues. Trimming took off 1 base at V and 4 bases at J, with 14 bases between the two ends. The CDR3 reads CASSIGAGLGYEQYF. CDR3 DNA: TGTGCCAGTAGTATAGGCGCGGGTTTGGGTTACGAGCAGTACTTC.

This chain links TRBV6-5 with TRBJ1-1; 7 bases map to TRBD1. The CDR3 spans 12 residues. V lost 5 bases and J lost 9; bases outside the gene matches: 6. Germline V gives CDR1 MNHEY, CDR2 SVGAGI. This CDR3 reads CASSPPGQQAFF. The CDR3 coding sequence is TGTGCCAGCAGTCCCCCGGGACAGCAAGCTTTCTTT.

The chain carries TRBV5-1 and TRBJ2-7, with D tentatively TRBD1 (6 bases). The CDR3 spans 14 residues. V lost 4 bases and J lost 4, with 15 bases in between. Germline V lookup: CDR1 SGHRS, CDR2 YFSETQ. CDR3 DNA sequence: TGCGCCAGCAGCGTGGGGACACTTGATTACGAGCAGTACTTC. Translating gives CASSVGTLDYEQYF.

This chain joins TRBV28 and TRBJ2-1; 7 bases align to TRBD1. CDR1 is MDHEN and CDR2 is SYDVKM in the germline V gene. Trimming removed 5 bases from V and 5 bases from J; junction bases left unmatched: 21. The CDR3 is 19 amino acids. CDR3 sequence reads: CASSPGPGQLPPSDNEQFF. For the CDR3, the DNA is TGTGCCAGCAGTCCGGGACCGGGACAGCTTCCTCCATCCGACAATGAGCAGTTCTTC.

The rearrangement joins TRBV6-5 to TRBJ1-1; D is ambiguous. Trimming took 2 bases from V and 3 from J, leaving 16 bases between them. Germline CDR1 MNHEY, CDR2 SVGAGI. The CDR3 consists of 16 residues. The CDR3, as DNA: TGTGCCAGCAGTTACGCGCCGAACCCTAGTGACACTGAAGCTTTCTTT. Translation gives CASSYAPNPSDTEAFF.

This clone was observed once. V gene TRBV2 combines with J gene TRBJ2-1; 11 bases match TRBD2. The V gene end was trimmed by 6 bases and the J gene end by 5 bases; junction bases not matched to a gene: 6. From germline, CDR1 is SNHLY and CDR2 FYNNEI. The CDR3 has 15 residues. For the CDR3, the DNA is TGTGCCAGCAGGATCGGGACTAGCGGAAACAATGAGCAGTTCTTC. Translated, it gives CASRIGTSGNNEQFF.